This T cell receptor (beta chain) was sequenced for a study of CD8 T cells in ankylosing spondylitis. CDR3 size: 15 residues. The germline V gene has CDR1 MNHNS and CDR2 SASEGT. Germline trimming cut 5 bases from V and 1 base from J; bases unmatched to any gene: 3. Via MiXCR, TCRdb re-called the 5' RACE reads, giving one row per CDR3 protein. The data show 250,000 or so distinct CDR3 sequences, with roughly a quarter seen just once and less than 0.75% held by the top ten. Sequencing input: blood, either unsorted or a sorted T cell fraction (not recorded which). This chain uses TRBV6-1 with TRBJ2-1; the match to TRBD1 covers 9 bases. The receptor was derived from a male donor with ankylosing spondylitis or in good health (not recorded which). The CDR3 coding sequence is TGTGCCAGCAGTCAAGGGACAGGGTCCTACAATGAGCAGTTCTTC. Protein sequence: CASSQGTGSYNEQFF.